This TCR beta chain was identified in a study of identical twins (dated by TCRdb to 2015 to 2016). Broadly, across the study: TCR alpha and beta repertoires from monozygotic twins, unrelated adults of various ages and cord blood were deep-sequenced to test whether fetal clonotypes persist. Replicate twin experiments were performed at different times using different library preparation protocols to rule out contamination. Overall study outcomes, separate from this receptor: In monozygotic twins, recombination models systematically underestimated out-of-frame TCR alpha sharing, but the models matched the sharing seen between unrelated individuals. Fewer insertions were carried by abundant cord blood beta clonotypes, a similar but weaker trend appeared in young adult naive repertoires, and no such trend appeared in memory repertoires. In beta out-of-frame sequences, excess twin sharing was weaker, because having fewer shared sequences lowered the signal-to-noise ratio. Invariant T cells such as MAIT and iNKT could partly confound zero-insertion analyses, though diverse VJ usage argued against this for most clonotypes. Compared with coincidental sharing between unrelated individuals, out-of-frame TCR alpha sequences shared between twins showed an excess of sequences with low generation probability. Conclusions relied on cross-sectional statistical analysis, since the same donors could not be followed over many years.

Only healthy Caucasian donors were included. The twin cohort consisted of three pairs of female monozygotic twins, all aged about 18 to 30 years. The RNA used for TCR libraries was isolated from peripheral blood mononuclear cells. Spanning cysteine to phenylalanine, the CDR3 consists of 19 amino acids. CDR3 DNA only is kept here, 57 bases in frame from base 1. Trimming takes 0 bases from V and 2 bases from J, and the germline ends sit 17 bases apart. CDR1 MNHEY and CDR2 SVGAGI are derived from the germline V gene. The library was produced with 5' RACE. Sequencing was carried out with an Illumina HiSeq 2000. Template switching added a universal primer binding site, and the final cDNA carried a unique molecular identifier that allowed TCR cDNA molecules to be counted accurately. Specific primers in the conserved constant-segment region were used to synthesize first-strand cDNA for the TCR alpha and beta chains. To control for contamination, each cDNA library was double barcoded with a SMART-Mk sample barcode plus Illumina barcodes. TruSeq adapter sequences and Illumina sample barcodes were added in two successive PCR steps. Sequencing of the TCR alpha and beta cDNA libraries was done on the Illumina HiSeq platform using custom primers. In the authors' own workflow: MiGEC processed the raw reads to extract unique molecular identifiers, while MiXCR was used to determine the CDR3 positions. Recombination models were inferred per individual with the repgenHMM and IGoR tools using an EM algorithm. Shared clonotype analysis was performed with the tcR package in R, normalizing sharing by the product of cloneset sizes. Out-of-frame nonproductive sequences were analyzed to study raw recombination free of thymic and clonal selection effects. TCRdb ran its own pipeline on the public reads, namely fastp trimming at Q25 and MiXCR clone calling, and kept in-frame beta chains. For every CDR3 protein sequence, its rows merge into one entry that carries the most common genes and DNA. TCRdb, not the authors, supplied the V and J calls. This sample holds about 890,000 distinct CDR3 sequences; approximately 13% were observed only once. 1.5% to 2% of the sample rests with the top ten.

To note about this clonotype: Its cognate antigen has yet to be identified. Base-call qualities are not available, and no considerably larger clone is one nucleotide away.

These data were also reused for a study on yellow fever vaccine responses in identical twins. Reported in the second study: The T cell response to vaccination in identical twins was reported by the authors to appear partly convergent and partly personalized. In identical twins, the study followed T cell clones that responded to the vaccine with precision.

Recombination connected TRBV6-5 to TRBJ2-6; TRBD2 could be the D gene, as 5 bases match. The source material was PBMCs. The receptor's source is a woman aged 18-29 years in good health. Here the CDR3 is given as CASSYSPRGIGPGANVLTF. The sequenced DNA: TGTGCCAGCAGTTACTCCCCCCGGGGAATTGGACCTGGGGCCAACGTCCTGACTTTC.